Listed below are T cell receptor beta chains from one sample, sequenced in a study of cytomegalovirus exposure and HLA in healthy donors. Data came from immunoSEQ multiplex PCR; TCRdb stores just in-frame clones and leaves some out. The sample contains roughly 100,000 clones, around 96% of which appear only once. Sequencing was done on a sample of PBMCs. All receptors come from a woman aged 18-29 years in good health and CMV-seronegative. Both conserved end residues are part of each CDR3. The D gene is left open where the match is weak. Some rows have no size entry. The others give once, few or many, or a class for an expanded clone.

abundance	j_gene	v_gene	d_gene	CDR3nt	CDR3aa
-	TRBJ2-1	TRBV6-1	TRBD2	TGTGCCAGCAGTGATGGAGCGGGAGGCTACAATGAGCAGTTCTTC	CASSDGAGGYNEQFF
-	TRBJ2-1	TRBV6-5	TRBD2	TGTGCCAGCAGTTTAGCGGGGGCATACAATGAGCAGTTCTTC	CASSLAGAYNEQFF
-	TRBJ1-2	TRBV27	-	TGTGCCAGCAGCCAATTTAAGCCCGCTTCTAACTATGGCTACACCTTC	CASSQFKPASNYGYTF
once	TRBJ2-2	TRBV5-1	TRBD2	TGCGCCAGCTCGAGCGGGACGAACACCGGGGAGCTGTTTTTT	CASSSGTNTGELFF
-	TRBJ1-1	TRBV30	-	TGTGCCTGGAAAGGACCCGGCGGGAGCACTGAAGCTTTCTTT	CAWKGPGGSTEAFF
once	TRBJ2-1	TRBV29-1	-	TGCAGCGTTGAAGGCAGTAAGGGGTTTAGGTACAATGAGCAGTTCTTC	CSVEGSKGFRYNEQFF
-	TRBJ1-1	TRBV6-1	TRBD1	TGTGCCAGCAGTGTACATGGACAGGGTATAACTGAAGCTTTCTTT	CASSVHGQGITEAFF
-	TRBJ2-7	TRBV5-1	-	TGCGCCAGCAGCTCGGAAGGGAGCTCCTACGAGCAGTACTTC	CASSSEGSSYEQYF
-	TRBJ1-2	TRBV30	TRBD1	TGTGCCTGGAAAGTCGACAGGGTCAGGGGCTACACCTTC	CAWKVDRVRGYTF
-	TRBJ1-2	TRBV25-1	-	TGTGCCAGCAGCCCAGGGTTGAGGCCCGATGGCTACACCTTC	CASSPGLRPDGYTF
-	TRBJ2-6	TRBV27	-	TGTGCCAGCAGTTTAATTGGAGTGACTGGGGCCAACGTCCTGACTTTC	CASSLIGVTGANVLTF
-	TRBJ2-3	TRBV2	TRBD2	TGTGCCAGCAGCGGCGACCGGACTCGGGGGGGCGTAAGCACAGATACGCAGTATTTT	CASSGDRTRGGVSTDTQYF
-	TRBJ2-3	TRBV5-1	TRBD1	TGCGCCAGCCGGACAGGGGGGTCCGTTTGGGATACGCAGTATTTT	CASRTGGSVWDTQYF
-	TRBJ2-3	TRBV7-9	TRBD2	TGTGCCAGCAGCCCATGGGCACTAGCGGGACTCACAGATACGCAGTATTTT	CASSPWALAGLTDTQYF
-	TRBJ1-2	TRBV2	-	TGTGCCAGCAGGACCGGGGAGGGAAGCTATGGCTACACCTTC	CASRTGEGSYGYTF
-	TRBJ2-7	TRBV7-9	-	TGTGCCAGCAGCTTACGCAGGGACGAGCAGTACTTC	CASSLRRDEQYF
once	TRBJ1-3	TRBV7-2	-	TGTGCCAGCAGGTCCGGGGGGGCCTCTGGAAACACCATATATTTT	CASRSGGASGNTIYF
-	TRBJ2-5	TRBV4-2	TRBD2	TGTGCCAGCAGCCAAGGTGGCGGGGGGCAAGAGACCCAGTACTTC	CASSQGGGGQETQYF
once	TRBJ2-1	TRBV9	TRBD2	TGTGCCAGCAGCGGAGCGGGGAGGAGCTCCTACAATGAGCAGTTCTTC	CASSGAGRSSYNEQFF
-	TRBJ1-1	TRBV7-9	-	TGTGCCAGCAGCTTAGTTGGCCGCCACAACACTGAAGCTTTCTTT	CASSLVGRHNTEAFF
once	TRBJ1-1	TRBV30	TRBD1	TGTGCCTGGAATACAGGGGGCGCAGAAGCTTTCTTT	CAWNTGGAEAFF
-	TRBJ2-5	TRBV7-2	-	TGTGCCAGCAGCTCGGCTCGATTCGGGGAGACCCAGTACTTC	CASSSARFGETQYF
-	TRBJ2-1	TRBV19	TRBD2	TGTGCCAGTAGTATTACTAGCGGCTACAATGAGCAGTTCTTC	CASSITSGYNEQFF
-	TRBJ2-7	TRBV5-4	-	TGTGCCAGCAGCTTGGAGAGGAACGAGCAGTACTTC	CASSLERNEQYF
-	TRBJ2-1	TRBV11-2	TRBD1	TGTGCCAGCAGCTTAACAGGGGTGGGTGAGCAGTTCTTC	CASSLTGVGEQFF
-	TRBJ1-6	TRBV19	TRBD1	TGTGCCAGTAGCACGGGACAGGGGGTCAATTCACCCCTCCACTTT	CASSTGQGVNSPLHF
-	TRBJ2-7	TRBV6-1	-	TGTGCCAGCAGTGAGCGGGACGGTCACTACGAGCAGTACTTC	CASSERDGHYEQYF
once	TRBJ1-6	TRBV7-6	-	TGTGCCAGCAGCCTATCACCTACGGGGGGTTCACCCCTCCACTTT	CASSLSPTGGSPLHF
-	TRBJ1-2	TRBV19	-	TGTGCCAGTAGTATAAGGCCAGGGGCCGTAAATACCTATGGCTACACCTTC	CASSIRPGAVNTYGYTF
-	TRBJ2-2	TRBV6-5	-	TGTGCCAGCAGCCAGGGTCCGGGCGGGGAGCTGTTTTTT	CASSQGPGGELFF
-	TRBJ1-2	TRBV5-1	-	TGCGCCAGCAGCTTGGACAGGGTTTTTGGCTACACCTTC	CASSLDRVFGYTF
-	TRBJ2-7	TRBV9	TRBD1	TGTGCCAGCAGCGCCAGACAGGGCTTCTACGAGCAGTACTTC	CASSARQGFYEQYF
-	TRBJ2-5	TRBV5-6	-	TGTGCCAGCAGCCTAATGGAGGCTGAGACCCAGTACTTC	CASSLMEAETQYF
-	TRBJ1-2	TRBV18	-	TGTGCCAGCTCAGAGGGGACACGACCGAACTATGGCTACACCTTC	CASSEGTRPNYGYTF
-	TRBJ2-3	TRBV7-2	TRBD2	TGTGCCAGCAGCCGATTAGCGGGGGGCGGCACAGATACGCAGTATTTT	CASSRLAGGGTDTQYF
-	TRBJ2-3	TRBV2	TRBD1	TGTGCCAGCAGTGGGACAGGGGCGCCCACAGATACGCAGTATTTT	CASSGTGAPTDTQYF
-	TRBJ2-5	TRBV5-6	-	TGTGCCAGCAGCTTGTCGTGGGAGCAGGAGACCCAGTACTTC	CASSLSWEQETQYF
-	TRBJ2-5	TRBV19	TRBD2	TGTGCCAGTAGTATGTTCGGACTAGCGGACGGGGGGGAGACCCAGTACTTC	CASSMFGLADGGETQYF
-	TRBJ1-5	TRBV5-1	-	TGCGCCAGCAGCTTGGGAGAGAGTCAGCCCCAGCATTTT	CASSLGESQPQHF